Shown below are 9 T cell receptor beta chains from a single sample sequenced in a study of T cell responses to AZD1222 COVID-19 vaccine. Assay used: immunoSEQ multiplex PCR; TCRdb lists only in-frame clones, some missing. Its table records about 140,000 clones. The sample was peripheral blood. The receptors derive from an adult in good health.

The rearrangement links TRBV6-5 to TRBJ1-3; 7 positions match TRBD1. Germline CDR1 is MNHEY and CDR2 is SVGAGI. CDR3 size: 16 residues. V shed 0 bases, J shed 4 bases, and the junction held 6 bases outside the gene matches. CDR3: CASSYSQQGFGNTIYF. In DNA form, the CDR3 reads TGTGCCAGCAGTTACTCCCAACAGGGGTTCGGAAACACCATATATTTT.

The V call is TRBV11-1, the J call TRBJ1-5; D gene uncertain. Germline assignment: CDR1 SGHAT and CDR2 FQDESV (reference sequence). The CDR3 is 15 residues long. The V and J ends lost 5 bases and 5 bases respectively, with 16 bases between them. The CDR3 reads CASSESGVRDQPQHF. The CDR3 DNA reads TGTGCCAGCAGCGAATCCGGGGTCCGAGATCAGCCCCAGCATTTT. Complete variable domain (other parts from reference TRBV11-1 and TRBJ1-5): EAEVAQSPRYKITEKSQAVAFWCDPISGHATLYWYRQILGQGPELLVQFQDESVVDDSQLPKDRFSAERLKGVDSTLKIQPAELGDSAMYLCASSESGVRDQPQHFGDGTRLSIL.

V gene TRBV19 combines with J gene TRBJ1-3, with TRBD1 as a possible D gene (6 bases). The CDR3 extends over 14 amino acids. Germline V gives CDR1 LNHDA, CDR2 SQIVND (reference sequence). V was pared by 7 bases and J by 4 bases, with 14 bases between. CDR3 amino acids: CASTLWGLGNTIYF. Here the CDR3 DNA reads TGTGCCAGTACCCTCTGGGGGCTCGGAAACACCATATATTTT.

V usage is TRBV19 and J usage is TRBJ1-5; D is unresolved. Germline V gene data show CDR1 as LNHDA and CDR2 as SQIVND (reference sequence). The V gene lost 3 bases and the J gene lost 0 bases, with 3 bases spanning the gap. There are 13 residues in the CDR3. The CDR3 region has the DNA TGTGCCAGTAGTATGGTTAGCAATCAGCCCCAGCATTTT. Its translation is CASSMVSNQPQHF.

The rearrangement uses TRBV29-1 and TRBJ2-1; D is undetermined. Germline CDR1 reads SQVTM; CDR2 reads ANQGSEA. The V end lost 1 base, the J end lost 5 bases, and 12 bases lay between the germline ends. This CDR3 spans 14 amino acids. For the CDR3, the DNA is TGCAGCGTTGAAGGATTAGCAAAAGACAATGAGCAGTTCTTC. Translating gives CSVEGLAKDNEQFF.

The chain has TRBV6-2 or TRBV6-3 and TRBJ1-1; a possible D gene is TRBD1 (5 bases). V dropped 6 bases and J dropped 0 bases, with 14 bases sitting between them. This CDR3 spans 15 amino acids. Germline V lookup: CDR1 MNHEY, CDR2 SVGEGT. CDR3 residues: CASSSLGAMNTEAFF. The CDR3 nucleotides are TGTGCCAGCAGCAGCCTCGGGGCGATGAACACTGAAGCTTTCTTT.

V usage is TRBV15 and J usage is TRBJ1-2, with D perhaps TRBD1 (5 bases). Trimming shortened V by 5 bases and J by 4 bases, and 20 bases separated the two germline ends. This CDR3 is 16 amino acids long. CDR1 and CDR2 from the germline V gene are LNHNV and YYDKDF (reference sequence). This CDR3 reads CATSARTRGDPYGYTF. CDR3 DNA sequence: TGTGCCACCAGCGCCCGAACAAGAGGGGATCCCTATGGCTACACCTTC. The full variable domain, rest sourced from reference TRBV15 and TRBJ1-2, is DAMVIQNPRYQVTQFGKPVTLSCSQTLNHNVMYWYQQKSSQAPKLLFHYYDKDFNNEADTPDNFQSRRPNTSFCFLDIRSPGLGDTAMYLCATSARTRGDPYGYTFGSGTRLTVV.

The CDR3 loop is CASSSRGIQPQHF. Written as DNA, the CDR3 is TGTGCCAGCAGCTCTAGGGGGATTCAGCCCCAGCATTTT. J is TRBJ1-5 and V is TRBV6-5; a possible D gene is TRBD1 (6 bases). Looked up from germline, CDR1 is MNHEY and CDR2 is SVGAGI. Trimming removed 6 bases from V and 6 bases from J, with 12 bases in between. This CDR3 comprises 13 residues.

V usage is TRBV6-2 or TRBV6-3 and J usage is TRBJ2-7; maybe TRBD1 (6 bases). CDR1 and CDR2 from the germline V gene are MNHEY and SVGEGT. The V end lost 5 bases, the J end lost 5 bases, and 16 bases lay between the germline ends. The CDR3 is 14 residues long. The CDR3 DNA is TGTGCCAGCAGTGGACAGTCCGGGGTCAACGAGCAGTACTTC. Translated: CASSGQSGVNEQYF.